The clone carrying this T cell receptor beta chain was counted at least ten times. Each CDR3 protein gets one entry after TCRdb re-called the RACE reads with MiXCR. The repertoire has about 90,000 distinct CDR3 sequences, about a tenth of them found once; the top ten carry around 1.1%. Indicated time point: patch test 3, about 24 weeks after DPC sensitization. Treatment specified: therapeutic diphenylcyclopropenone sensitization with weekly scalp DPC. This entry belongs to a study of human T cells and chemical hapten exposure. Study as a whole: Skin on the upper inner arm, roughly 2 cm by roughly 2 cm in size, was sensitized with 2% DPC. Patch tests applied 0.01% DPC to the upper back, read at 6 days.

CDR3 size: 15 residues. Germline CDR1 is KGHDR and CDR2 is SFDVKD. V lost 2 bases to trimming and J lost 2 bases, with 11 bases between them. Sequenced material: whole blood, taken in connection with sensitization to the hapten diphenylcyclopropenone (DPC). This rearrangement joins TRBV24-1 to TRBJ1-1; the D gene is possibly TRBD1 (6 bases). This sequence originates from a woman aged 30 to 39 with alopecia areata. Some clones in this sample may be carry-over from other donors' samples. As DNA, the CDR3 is TGTGCCACCAGTGATTCAGGGGCCGGCAACACTGAAGCTTTCTTT. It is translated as CATSDSGAGNTEAFF.